The clone carrying this TCR beta chain was found a few times. No antigen is known for it. Trimming pared 1 base from V and 3 bases from J, leaving 7 bases between. Germline CDR1 reads LGHNA; CDR2 reads YSLEER. This CDR3 region has 13 residues. This specimen comes from a study of response to subunit inactivated influenza vaccine. Study conclusions and caveats: The authors offered the suggestion that each seasonal influenza vaccination recruits few new T cells.

MiXCR, run by TCRdb on the RT-PCR reads, gives a single entry per CDR3 protein. Counted here are 860,000 or so distinct CDR3 sequences, around 20% occurring once; the ten biggest clones make up approximately 10%. This sequence originates from a middle-aged man who received an inactivated influenza vaccine. The sample in question was PBMCs from blood, obtained roughly 5 days after vaccination. The rearrangement uses TRBV4-3 and TRBJ2-7; D is uncertain. The CDR3 reads CASSQGLYYEQYF. CDR3 in DNA: TGCGCCAGCAGCCAAGGGTTGTACTACGAGCAGTACTTC.